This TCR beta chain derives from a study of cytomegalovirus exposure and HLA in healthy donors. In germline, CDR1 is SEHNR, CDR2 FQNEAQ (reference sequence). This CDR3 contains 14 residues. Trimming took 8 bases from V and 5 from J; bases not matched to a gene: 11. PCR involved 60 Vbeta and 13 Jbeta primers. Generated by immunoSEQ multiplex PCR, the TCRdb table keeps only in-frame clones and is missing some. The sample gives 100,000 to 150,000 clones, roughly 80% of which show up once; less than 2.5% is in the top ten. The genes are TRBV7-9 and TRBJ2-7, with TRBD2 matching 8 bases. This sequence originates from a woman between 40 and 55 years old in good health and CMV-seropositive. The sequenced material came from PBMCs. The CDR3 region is CASEREGHGNEQYF. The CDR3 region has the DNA TGTGCCAGCGAACGGGAGGGCCATGGGAACGAGCAGTACTTC.